This TCR beta chain derives from a study of T cells after yellow fever vaccination. Looked up from germline, CDR1 is MDHEN and CDR2 is SYDVKM. The CDR3 is 15 amino acids. The germline V and J ends were trimmed by 3 bases and 7 bases, with 15 bases remaining between them. 5'RACE template switching produced TCR cDNA carrying a universal primer site and UMIs. TCRdb recomputed calls from the 5' RACE reads with MiXCR, one row per CDR3 protein. The sample carries around 590,000 distinct CDR3 sequences, around an eighth recorded once. This material consisted of PBMCs, taken on the day of the yellow fever booster vaccination. The chain recombines TRBV28 with TRBJ2-2, with D tentatively TRBD1 or TRBD2 (5 bases each). This TCR derives from a young man who received the YFV17D yellow fever vaccine. The CDR3 loop is CASSFHGTLGGELFF. In DNA, the CDR3 is TGTGCCAGCAGTTTCCACGGGACCCTAGGCGGGGAGCTGTTTTTT.